This is a list of T cell receptor beta chains from one sample in a study of cytomegalovirus exposure and HLA in healthy donors. Produced via immunoSEQ multiplex PCR; TCRdb's table is partial and in-frame only. This table holds tens of thousands of clones, around 70% found once. What was sequenced was PBMCs. Receptors were obtained from a man aged 35 to 55 in good health and CMV-seropositive. Both conserved end residues are part of each CDR3. The order of the fields is CDR3 DNA, CDR3 protein, clone size, J gene, V gene, D gene. The D gene is left open where the match is weak. For some rows the clone size is stated as once, few or many, or as a class when expanded; others skip it.

TGCAGCGTTGGGGACAGGGCCGATTCACCCCTCCACTTT CSVGDRADSPLHF NA TRBJ1-6 TRBV29-1 TRBD1
TGTGCCAGCAGCGTAGTACAGGGTAGCGATGAGCAGTTCTTC CASSVVQGSDEQFF NA TRBJ2-1 TRBV9 NA
TGCGCCAGCAGCCCAGGGAACACCGGGGAGCTGTTTTTT CASSPGNTGELFF NA TRBJ2-2 TRBV4-3 NA
TGTGCCAGCAGCCCGGCGGGGGCGGACTATGGCTACACCTTC CASSPAGADYGYTF few TRBJ1-2 TRBV5-5 NA
TGTGCCAGCAGGGGAACACAGGGCGACACCTTC CASRGTQGDTF NA TRBJ1-2 TRBV2 NA
TGTGCCAGCAGCTTCCTCCAGGGGCCCGGAGGCAATCAGCCCCAGCATTTT CASSFLQGPGGNQPQHF NA TRBJ1-5 TRBV7-8 NA
TGTGCCAGCAGTGGGGCGGGGAGAGTACCAGAGACCCAGTACTTC CASSGAGRVPETQYF NA TRBJ2-5 TRBV25-1 NA
TGTGCCAGCAGCCCTCCAGGGCTCGCCTACAATGAGCAGTTCTTC CASSPPGLAYNEQFF NA TRBJ2-1 TRBV7-3 NA
TGTGCCAGCAGCCATATGGCCACCTACGAGCAGTACTTC CASSHMATYEQYF NA TRBJ2-7 TRBV7-9 NA
TGTGCCAGCAGCTTGAGGTCACTCGGGTCCTACAATGAGCAGTTCTTC CASSLRSLGSYNEQFF NA TRBJ2-1 TRBV5-8 NA
TGCAGTGCTAGGAGGGCTGAGCAGTTCTTC CSARRAEQFF few TRBJ2-1 TRBV20-1 NA
TGTGCCAGCAGCTTAACGGGGTCCTATAATTCACCCCTCCACTTT CASSLTGSYNSPLHF NA TRBJ1-6 TRBV7-9 NA
TGTGCCAGCAGTGAATTCAGGGGAGAGGCGGAGACCCAGTACTTC CASSEFRGEAETQYF few TRBJ2-5 TRBV25-1 NA
TGTGCCAGCAGCCAAGGCACAGGGGGGGATCAGCCCCAGCATTTT CASSQGTGGDQPQHF NA TRBJ1-5 TRBV4-2 TRBD1
TGTGCCAGCAGCGCTACAGGGGTGCTCACTGAAGCTTTCTTT CASSATGVLTEAFF NA TRBJ1-1 TRBV7-2 TRBD1
TGCGCCAGCAGCCAGCCTCAGGGGGTGGGACTAGCGGAGCCCTACAATGAGCAGTTCTTC CASSQPQGVGLAEPYNEQFF NA TRBJ2-1 TRBV5-1 TRBD2
TGTGCCAGCAGCCAGCTTTGGACTCGTCAAGAGACCCAGTACTTC CASSQLWTRQETQYF NA TRBJ2-5 TRBV14 NA
TGTGCCAGCAGCAACTATGGCCCCGGGGAGCTGTTTTTT CASSNYGPGELFF few TRBJ2-2 TRBV27 NA
TGTGCCAGCAGCTTACTCCCAAATTCACCCCTCCACTTT CASSLLPNSPLHF NA TRBJ1-6 TRBV5-6 NA
TGCGCCAGCAGCCGCCCCGGGACAGGGAATGGCTACACCTTC CASSRPGTGNGYTF NA TRBJ1-2 TRBV5-1 TRBD1
TGCGCCAGCAGCGTAGTTGGCACTGAAGCTTTCTTT CASSVVGTEAFF once TRBJ1-1 TRBV5-1 NA
TGCGCCAGCAGCTCCTCTACAGGGAGTAACTATGGCTACACCTTC CASSSSTGSNYGYTF NA TRBJ1-2 TRBV5-1 NA
TGTGCCAGCAGCTTGGCCGGTAATGAAAAACTGTTTTTT CASSLAGNEKLFF few TRBJ1-4 TRBV5-4 NA
TGCGCCAGCAGTGAGGGGGGGGCGGGTGAGACCCAGTACTTC CASSEGGAGETQYF NA TRBJ2-5 TRBV10-2 NA
TGTGCCAGCAGCTTAGAATCGTCTACAGGGCCGTCATCTTTT CASSLESSTGPSSF NA TRBJ1-5 TRBV11-2 NA
TGTGCCAGCAGCCTCGAATTTTCGGATTCACCCCTCCACTTT CASSLEFSDSPLHF NA TRBJ1-6 TRBV4-2 NA
TGTGCCGAAGGGACAGGGCAGGGGCTAGAAGCTTTCTTT CAEGTGQGLEAFF NA TRBJ1-1 TRBV5-4 TRBD1
TGCGCCAGCAGCTCGACAGGGGAATTTGGCTACACCTTC CASSSTGEFGYTF few TRBJ1-2 TRBV5-1 TRBD1
TGCAGCGTTGCCACCGCCAGGGGTTTTGCAGAGACCCAGTACTTC CSVATARGFAETQYF few TRBJ2-5 TRBV29-1 NA
TGTGCCAGCAGCCCCCTTCGGAGGAAGGCGGTCGATCAGCCCCAGCATTTT CASSPLRRKAVDQPQHF few TRBJ1-5 TRBV7-8 NA
TGTGCCAGCAGCTTAGGGGGAGGGTCAGGTTTTGAAAAACTGTTTTTT CASSLGGGSGFEKLFF NA TRBJ1-4 TRBV7-6 NA
TGCGCCAGCAGCTTGGGGGACAGGATTCCTTACGAGCAGTACTTC CASSLGDRIPYEQYF NA TRBJ2-7 TRBV5-1 TRBD1
TGTGCCAGTAGTGGCCTTGGGGTTAGGGGCACTGAAGCTTTCTTT CASSGLGVRGTEAFF NA TRBJ1-1 TRBV19 NA
TGTGCCAGCAGCTTAGGGTCAAGGGGCAATGGCTACACCTTC CASSLGSRGNGYTF NA TRBJ1-2 TRBV7-6 NA
TGTGCTAGTGGTTTGGGGGGCGCCGTGGGGGAGCAGTACTTC CASGLGGAVGEQYF NA TRBJ2-7 TRBV12-5 NA
TGCGCCAGCAGCTTAGGCGGGAGAGGCCCAGATACGCAGTATTTT CASSLGGRGPDTQYF NA TRBJ2-3 TRBV5-1 TRBD2
TGTGCCAGCTCACCACTCGGGTTTGACTATGGCTACACCTTC CASSPLGFDYGYTF NA TRBJ1-2 TRBV18 NA
TGTGCCAGCAGTGAAGTAGTTCTAGGTCAGCCCCAGCATTTT CASSEVVLGQPQHF NA TRBJ1-5 TRBV2 NA
TGTGCCAGCAGCTTGGAAGGCAGGCCCTATGGCTACACCTTC CASSLEGRPYGYTF NA TRBJ1-2 TRBV5-4 NA
TGTGCCAGCACTCACAACAATGAGCAGTTCTTC CASTHNNEQFF NA TRBJ2-1 TRBV27 NA
TGTGCCAGCAGCTTCCTAGCGGTCCGCACAGATACGCAGTATTTT CASSFLAVRTDTQYF NA TRBJ2-3 TRBV7-9 TRBD2
TGTGCCAGCAGCTTGGAGGGAGCCTCCTACAATGAGCAGTTCTTC CASSLEGASYNEQFF NA TRBJ2-1 TRBV5-5 NA
TGTGCCAGCAGCTTGGGACAGGGAAAGTACGAGCAGTACTTC CASSLGQGKYEQYF NA TRBJ2-7 TRBV5-4 TRBD1
TGCGCCAGCAGTGAGTCGGTACTTGATCAGCCCCAGCATTTT CASSESVLDQPQHF NA TRBJ1-5 TRBV10-2 NA
TGTGCCAGCAGCCATCGCGCAGCGGGGGGGAGCTCCTACAATGAGCAGTTCTTC CASSHRAAGGSSYNEQFF NA TRBJ2-1 TRBV14 TRBD2
TGTGCCAGCAGCTACTCGATAGCGGGAGCAGGCAATGAGCAGTTCTTC CASSYSIAGAGNEQFF many TRBJ2-1 TRBV11-3 TRBD2
TGTGCCAGCAGCCCTAGAGCGGGGGCGAACGAGCAGTACTTC CASSPRAGANEQYF NA TRBJ2-7 TRBV9 TRBD2
TGTGCCAGCACGGCAGGTTTCGTCTACGAGCAGTACTTC CASTAGFVYEQYF NA TRBJ2-7 TRBV6-1 NA
TGTGCCAGCAGTTTAAGTGTGGGACAGCAGTATGGCTACACCTTC CASSLSVGQQYGYTF NA TRBJ1-2 TRBV27 TRBD1
TGTGCCAGCAGACAGACCAATCAGCCCCAGCATTTT CASRQTNQPQHF few TRBJ1-5 TRBV6-1 NA
TGTGCTAGTGGCCACGACAGAAACAATCAGCCCCAGCATTTT CASGHDRNNQPQHF once TRBJ1-5 TRBV12-5 NA
TGTGCCAGCAGCTTGGGACAGATGGGGGGGGATACGCAGTATTTT CASSLGQMGGDTQYF NA TRBJ2-3 TRBV5-4 TRBD2